This is a list of T cell receptor beta chains from one sample in a study of T cell repertoires in cytomegalovirus infection. MiXCR was run by TCRdb on the reads, yielding one entry per CDR3 protein. The sample lists about 51,000 distinct CDR3 sequences; around 20% were seen once. Which antigens these TCRs recognize remains unknown. This specimen consisted of CD8+ T cells from cultured PBMCs, obtained from culture after CMV antigen stimulation. These receptors were taken from a human donor in good health (CMV status not recorded). Some clones in this sample may be carry-over from other donors' samples. The CDR3 runs from the conserved cysteine through the conserved F or W. The D gene is left open where the match is weak. Expanded clones get a size class; other rows say once, few or many, or leave the size out.

V gene	J gene	clone size	D gene	CDR3 DNA	CDR3 protein
TRBV7-2	TRBJ2-3	-	TRBD2	TGTGCCAGCAGCTCGGGACTAGCGGGGACCACAGATACGCAGTATTTT	CASSSGLAGTTDTQYF
TRBV7-9	TRBJ1-1	few	TRBD1	TGTGCCAGCAGCCCTGGGGACAGGACAATTCCGAACACTGAAGCTTTCTTT	CASSPGDRTIPNTEAFF
TRBV19	TRBJ1-1	-	-	TGTGCCAGTAGTCTAGGATCCTGGGGAGCTTTCTTT	CASSLGSWGAFF
TRBV27	TRBJ1-2	medium-sized	-	TGTGCCAGCAGCCTATCCACGGGTCTCTATGGCTACACCTTC	CASSLSTGLYGYTF
TRBV28	TRBJ2-1	few	-	TGTGCCGCAGAAGGTTCTCGGGAGAGCGATGAGCAGTTCTTC	CAAEGSRESDEQFF
TRBV6-6	TRBJ2-7	-	-	TGTGCCAGCAGTTACGAACGGGCCGAGACCTCCTACGAGCAGTACTTC	CASSYERAETSYEQYF
TRBV27	TRBJ1-1	-	TRBD1	TGTGCCAGCAGTCCCGGACAGGCCCATCGTATGGTGGCTGAAGCTTTCTTT	CASSPGQAHRMVAEAFF
TRBV4-3	TRBJ2-1	few	TRBD1	TGCGCCAGCAGCCAAGGACAGGGTTTGAGCTCCTACAATGAGCAGTTCTTC	CASSQGQGLSSYNEQFF
TRBV7-9	TRBJ2-3	-	TRBD2	TGTGCCAGCAGCTATCCGGGACTAGCGGAAAGCACAGATACGCAGTATTTT	CASSYPGLAESTDTQYF
TRBV27	TRBJ2-1	-	TRBD2	TGTGCCAGCAGTCCAGGACTAGGCTTCTACAATGAGCAGTTCTTC	CASSPGLGFYNEQFF
TRBV7-9	TRBJ1-2	-	-	TGTGCCAGCAGCTTATCGGGGCCATATGGCTACACCTTC	CASSLSGPYGYTF
TRBV12-3/TRBV12-4	TRBJ2-7	-	-	TGTGCCAGCAGTGTAGACAGAAGCTCCTACGAGCAGTACTTC	CASSVDRSSYEQYF
TRBV29-1	TRBJ2-3	-	-	TGCAGCGTTGAAGGCTGGGGAGACCCCGATACGCAGTATTTT	CSVEGWGDPDTQYF
TRBV6-2/TRBV6-3	TRBJ2-7	few	-	TGTGCCAGCAGCCACCCGATCGTTCGGGGCTCCTACGAGCAGTACTTC	CASSHPIVRGSYEQYF
TRBV13	TRBJ2-5	-	-	TGTGCCAGCAGCCCCGGCGTTGGGGGCACCCAAGAGACCCAGTACTTC	CASSPGVGGTQETQYF
TRBV27	TRBJ1-2	medium-sized	TRBD1	TGTGCCAGCAGTCAACAGGGGGCGAACTATGGCTACACCTTC	CASSQQGANYGYTF
TRBV7-8	TRBJ2-1	many	TRBD2	TGTGCCAGCAGCCCGATCGTGGAGCGGGAGAATGAGCAGTTCTTC	CASSPIVERENEQFF
TRBV7-9	TRBJ1-5	-	-	TGTGCCAGCACCCCCATTAGCAATCAGCCCCAGCATTTT	CASTPISNQPQHF
TRBV7-6	TRBJ2-5	-	-	TGTGCCAGCAGCTCGTATGGGGGGCAAGAGACCCAGTACTTC	CASSSYGGQETQYF
TRBV7-2	TRBJ2-1	few	TRBD2	TGTGCCAGCAGCTTAACCCCCTGGGCTAGCGGGAGTGAGCAGTTCTTC	CASSLTPWASGSEQFF
TRBV12-3/TRBV12-4	TRBJ1-2	-	-	TGTGCCAGCACCCCTGGGGGTGGGTATGGCTACACCTTC	CASTPGGGYGYTF
TRBV4-2	TRBJ1-5	-	-	TGTGCCAGCAGTCGAAGGGGAGATCAGCCCCAGCATTTT	CASSRRGDQPQHF
TRBV4-1	TRBJ2-7	-	-	TGCGCCAGCTCCCCCTCACTAGCTAGGTTGGACGAGCAGTACTTC	CASSPSLARLDEQYF